Each of the 18 T cell receptor beta chains below was sequenced from the same sample in a study of blood T cells in healthy people across ages. For the second PCR, which ran for roughly 7 to 11 cycles, a sample-barcoded 5' primer and a J-beta primer mix were used. TCRdb redid the calling of the 5' RACE reads with MiXCR, one entry per CDR3 protein. The sample lists 1.5 million to 2 million distinct CDR3 sequences; roughly 27% were seen once. Sequenced: blood. These receptors were collected from a woman in her 30s in good health.

V and J are TRBV2 and TRBJ1-3, with a tentative D call TRBD1 (6 bases). The germline CDR1 and CDR2 sequences are SNHLY and FYNNEI. V lost 10 bases to trimming and J lost 4 bases, with 14 bases between them. The CDR3 loop spans 13 amino acids. CDR3 sequence: CATLRGSGNTIYF. DNA for the CDR3: TGTGCCACTCTCAGGGGCTCCGGAAACACCATATATTTT.

Ten or more counts support this clonotype. The chain recombines TRBV3-1 with TRBJ2-1; D gene ambiguous. There are 11 residues in the CDR3. The ends were cut back, 3 bases at V and 8 bases at J, with 5 bases in the middle. Germline CDR1 reads LGHDT; CDR2 reads YNNKEL (reference sequence). In nucleotides, the CDR3 is TGTGCCAGCAGCCAGCTAGATGAGCAGTTCTTC. The encoded protein is CASSQLDEQFF.

V and J are TRBV12-3 or TRBV12-4 and TRBJ1-2; a weak D match, TRBD1 (5 bases). V shed 3 bases and J shed 3 bases, with 11 bases lying between them. The CDR3 is 14 residues long. DNA of the CDR3: TGTGCCAGCAGTTTGGAGGGGAAGGACTATGGCTACACCTTC. Translated: CASSLEGKDYGYTF.

This sequence joins TRBV20-1 and TRBJ2-3, with D possibly TRBD2 on 6 matching bases. Germline CDR1 DFQATT, CDR2 SNEGSKA (reference sequence). With 1 base removed from V and 5 bases from J, the gap between germline ends came to 13 bases. CDR3 length: 14 amino acids. Here the CDR3 reads CSARASERRDTQYF. CDR3 nucleotide sequence: TGCAGTGCTAGAGCTAGCGAACGAAGAGATACGCAGTATTTT.

A word on this clonotype: A read error may be the cause here, since a much bigger clone is one base away. The V and J genes are TRBV28 and TRBJ2-6; D possibly corresponds to TRBD1 (5 bases). CDR1 and CDR2 from the germline V gene are MDHEN and SYDVKM. The CDR3 has 16 amino acids. CDR3 bases: TGTGCCAGCAGTTTTGTCCGGTTCTCTGGGGCCAACGTCCGGACTTTC. Residues: CASSFVRFSGANVRTF.

This clonotype came up a few times. V usage is TRBV5-5 and J usage is TRBJ2-7, with 8 nucleotides matching TRBD2. There are 15 residues in the CDR3. Germline CDR1 and CDR2: SGHKS and YYEKEE (reference sequence). J lost 4 bases, V lost 4 bases, and 10 bases had no gene match. For the CDR3, the DNA is TGTGCCAGCAGCCTCGCCCTACGGGAGGGTTACGAGCAGTACTTC. This sequence encodes CASSLALREGYEQYF.

This clonotype appeared many times. The CDR3 is CASSDGTGSNYGYTF. CDR3 nucleotides: TGTGCCAGCAGTGACGGGACAGGTTCTAACTATGGCTACACCTTC. The chain uses TRBV2 and TRBJ1-2, with 8 bases aligning to TRBD1. This CDR3 comprises 15 residues. The ends lost 3 bases at V and 0 bases at J; junction bases unmatched: 3. Germline V gives CDR1 SNHLY, CDR2 FYNNEI.

This clonotype was recorded a few times. This chain connects TRBV5-1 to TRBJ2-3, with 15 bases lining up with TRBD2. The CDR3 is 19 residues long. V shed 1 base and J 5 bases; nucleotides not matched to a gene: 11. CDR1 is SGHRS and CDR2 is YFSETQ in the germline V gene. CDR3 coding DNA: TGCGCCAGCAGCTTGACTCTCGGACTAGCGGGGGGGCCAATAGATACGCAGTATTTT. Amino acids: CASSLTLGLAGGPIDTQYF.

This chain connects TRBV19 to TRBJ1-1, with D maybe TRBD1 (5 bases). This CDR3 contains 15 residues. Per the germline V gene, CDR1 is LNHDA and CDR2 is SQIVND (reference sequence). V dropped 5 bases and J dropped 4 bases, with 17 bases sitting between them. DNA of the CDR3: TGTGCCAGTAGTGACCCTGGGGGGGTCGTCACTGAAGCTTTCTTT. This translates into CASSDPGGVVTEAFF.

This clonotype has a single count. The gene calls are TRBV29-1 and TRBJ1-6; D not certain. This CDR3 is built from 13 residues. CDR1 is SQVTM, CDR2 ANQGSEA, per germline. The ends were cut back, 6 bases at V and 10 bases at J, with 16 bases in the middle. The CDR3: CSVWTGEGSPLHF. The CDR3 region has the DNA TGCAGCGTATGGACGGGAGAAGGGTCACCCCTCCACTTT.

This clonotype has just a few counts. This chain connects TRBV12-3 or TRBV12-4 to TRBJ1-5; no firm D call. Trimming shortened V by 3 bases and J by 0 bases, and 6 bases separated the two germline ends. This CDR3 is built from 14 residues. CDR3 sequence reads: CASSFAYSNQPQHF. DNA of the CDR3: TGTGCCAGCAGTTTTGCCTATAGCAATCAGCCCCAGCATTTT.

The chain carries TRBV5-1 and TRBJ2-2; no clear D. Trimming pared 0 bases from V and 6 bases from J, leaving 6 bases between. From germline, CDR1 is SGHRS and CDR2 YFSETQ. The CDR3 has 13 residues. CDR3 coding DNA: TGCGCCAGCAGCTTGGATTGGTCCGGGGAGCTGTTTTTT. Its translation is CASSLDWSGELFF.

The chain couples TRBV20-1 to TRBJ2-4; TRBD2 matches 9 bases. The DNA end favors TRBJ2-7, so the J call may be wrong. The length of the CDR3 is 15 residues. Germline CDR1 and CDR2: DFQATT and SNEGSKA (reference sequence). CDR3 nucleotides: TGCAGTGCGGCGACCACGACTAGCGGTAAGTACGAGCAGTACTTC. Its translation: CSAATTTSGKYEQYF.

In its sample, this clonotype was seen a few times. The V gene is TRBV2, the J gene TRBJ2-6, with a possible D match to TRBD1 (5 bases). The CDR3 runs 17 residues. The ends were cut back, 2 bases at V and 0 bases at J, with 11 bases in the middle. Germline-derived CDR1 and CDR2 are SNHLY and FYNNEI. The CDR3 bases are TGTGCCAGCAGTGAACAGGGCGCGTCCTCTGGGGCCAACGTCCTGACTTTC. Translated, it gives CASSEQGASSGANVLTF.

This chain links TRBV7-6 with TRBJ2-5; D unclear. Germline-derived CDR1 and CDR2 are SGHVS and FNYEAQ. Trimming removed 5 bases at V and 2 bases at J, with 12 bases between. The CDR3 is 14 amino acids. The CDR3 nucleotides read TGTGCCAGCAGCCCTGTTCAGAGTCAAGAGACCCAGTACTTC. This codes for CASSPVQSQETQYF.

This clonotype was observed a few times. The J gene is TRBJ1-2, the V gene TRBV6-2 or TRBV6-3; possible D gene TRBD1, 5 bases. The CDR3 loop spans 13 amino acids. V was cut by 5 bases and J by 4 bases, with 11 bases left in between. Germline loops: CDR1 MNHEY, CDR2 SVGEGT. The CDR3 DNA sequence: TGTGCCAGCAGTAAGCAGGGATCCTATGGCTACACCTTC. Encoded protein: CASSKQGSYGYTF.

The chain is built from TRBV28 and TRBJ1-1, with TRBD1 as a possible D gene (5 bases). Germline V gene lookup returns CDR1 MDHEN and CDR2 SYDVKM. This CDR3 region has 13 residues. V was shortened by 7 bases and J by 7 bases, with 16 bases between the two germline ends. Written as DNA, the CDR3 is TGTGCCAGCAAAGTGAGGGGCGGGGGTGAAGCTTTCTTT. Protein sequence: CASKVRGGGEAFF.

For this clonotype: Relative to the germline gene, one junction end is altered; a read error may explain this. V usage is TRBV6-2 or TRBV6-3 and J usage is TRBJ1-1; TRBD1 aligns across 9 bases. The CDR3 has 13 residues. Germline assignment: CDR1 MNHEY and CDR2 SVGEGT. CDR3 amino acids: CVSSYRDRVRAFF. For the CDR3, the DNA is TGTGTCAGCAGTTATCGGGACAGGGTACGGGCTTTCTTT.